Listed below are T cell receptor beta chains from one sample, sequenced in a study of beta chain features in type 1 diabetes. Repertoires were generated with immunoSEQ multiplex PCR, while TCRdb's copy carries only in-frame clones and drops some. In the table there are 150,000 to 200,000 clones, around 8.4% of which are singletons. Sample: central memory CD4+ T cells from blood. The receptors stem from a woman aged 18-35 years with type 1 diabetes. CDR3s leave out the opening cysteine and the closing phenylalanine or tryptophan. The order of the fields is V gene, J gene, clone size, CDR3 protein. Expanded clones get a size class; other rows say once, few or many, or leave the size out.

v_call: TRBV7-7; j_call: TRBJ2-2; clone_size: few; cdr3_aa: ASSTLTGSAGELF
v_call: TRBV19; j_call: TRBJ1-1; clone_size: few; cdr3_aa: ASSHQGDTEAF
v_call: TRBV7-9; j_call: TRBJ2-5; clone_size: -; cdr3_aa: ASSLPGAGGETQY
v_call: TRBV18; j_call: TRBJ2-7; clone_size: few; cdr3_aa: ASSPDRDSDEQY
v_call: TRBV29-1; j_call: TRBJ1-1; clone_size: few; cdr3_aa: SVEDVAVTEAF
v_call: TRBV9; j_call: TRBJ1-1; clone_size: -; cdr3_aa: ASDSGPNTEAF
v_call: TRBV5-6; j_call: TRBJ2-1; clone_size: -; cdr3_aa: ASVAGVLNEQF
v_call: TRBV14; j_call: TRBJ2-5; clone_size: few; cdr3_aa: ASSPLGRGKIQETQY
v_call: TRBV5-1; j_call: TRBJ2-3; clone_size: few; cdr3_aa: ASSLQPGGTDTQY
v_call: TRBV28; j_call: TRBJ2-7; clone_size: few; cdr3_aa: ASSLGRAGTYEQY
v_call: TRBV28; j_call: TRBJ2-7; clone_size: many; cdr3_aa: ASSFDSGATYEQY
v_call: TRBV7-2; j_call: TRBJ2-3; clone_size: -; cdr3_aa: ASSLGPFTDTQY
v_call: TRBV7-2; j_call: TRBJ2-1; clone_size: few; cdr3_aa: ASSPYGNEQF
v_call: TRBV10-3; j_call: TRBJ1-2; clone_size: -; cdr3_aa: ANSDRGTLYGYT
v_call: TRBV7-9; j_call: TRBJ1-2; clone_size: -; cdr3_aa: ASSLAEGYT